Listed here are 22 T cell receptor beta chains from one sample, sequenced in a study of T cells in tuberculosis. Repertoires were generated with immunoSEQ multiplex PCR, while TCRdb's copy carries only in-frame clones and drops some. This table holds 35,000 to 50,000 clones, about 94% found once. Sequenced input: PBMCs. The receptors here all came from a donor aged 5-35 years with latent tuberculosis or without tuberculosis infection. Some clones in this sample may be carry-over from other donors' samples.

V and J are TRBV19 and TRBJ1-2, with TRBD1 matching 8 bases. The J segment lost 4 bases and the V segment lost 3 bases, leaving 7 bases of the junction unmatched. There are 15 residues in the CDR3. Germline assignment: CDR1 LNHDA and CDR2 SQIVND (reference sequence). This CDR3 reads CASSMRQGTTYGYTF. The CDR3 nucleotides read TGTGCCAGTAGTATGCGACAGGGGACAACCTATGGCTACACCTTC.

The chain is built from TRBV12-5 and TRBJ2-3; 13 bases fit TRBD2. Trimming took 4 bases from V and 4 from J; bases not matched to a gene: 2. In germline, CDR1 is LGHNT, CDR2 FRNRAP. This CDR3 spans 15 amino acids. The CDR3 DNA reads TGTGCTAGTGGTTCGGGACTAGCGGGATCAGATACGCAGTATTTT. Its protein product is CASGSGLAGSDTQYF.

This sequence joins TRBV18 and TRBJ1-5, with a tentative D call TRBD1 (5 bases). From germline, CDR1 is KGHSH and CDR2 LQKENI. This CDR3 has 15 amino acids. Trimming shortened V by 3 bases and J by 7 bases, and 16 bases separated the two germline ends. This CDR3 is CASSPLPGARQPQHF. The DNA of the CDR3 is TGTGCCAGCTCACCTCTGCCTGGGGCCAGGCAGCCCCAGCATTTT. Full variable domain (missing parts from reference TRBV18 and TRBJ1-5): NAGVMQNPRHLVRRRGQEARLRCSPMKGHSHVYWYRQLPEEGLKFMVYLQKENIIDESGMPKERFSAEFPKEGPSILRIQQVVRGDSAAYFCASSPLPGARQPQHFGDGTRLSIL.

The chain links TRBV2 to TRBJ1-1; a possible D gene is TRBD1 (5 bases). The CDR3 spans 14 residues. Trimming pared 7 bases from V and 1 base from J, leaving 13 bases between. Germline V gene data show CDR1 as SNHLY and CDR2 as FYNNEI. In DNA, the CDR3 is TGTGCCAGCAACCCTTGGGGGGGGAACACTGAAGCTTTCTTT. Amino acid sequence: CASNPWGGNTEAFF.

This chain links TRBV9 with TRBJ1-4, with D perhaps TRBD1 (5 bases). Germline lookup yields CDR1 SGDLS and CDR2 YYNGEE. Trimming took off 0 bases at V and 5 bases at J, with 14 bases between the two ends. This CDR3 region has 16 residues. DNA of the CDR3: TGTGCCAGCAGCGTAGGTCAGGGCGCAGGGAATGAAAAACTGTTTTTT. Protein: CASSVGQGAGNEKLFF.

The rearrangement uses TRBV4-3 and TRBJ1-3, with a weak D call TRBD1 (5 bases). The V end was cut by 3 bases, the J end by 1 base, with 16 bases between. Germline CDR1 is LGHNA and CDR2 is YSLEER. The CDR3 length is 17 residues. DNA of the CDR3: TGCGCCAGCAGCCAGGGGCTGGGGTCGATTTCTGGAAACACCATATATTTT. Translated: CASSQGLGSISGNTIYF.

V and J are TRBV15 and TRBJ2-7; TRBD2 matches at 8 bases. Trimming cost V 0 bases and J 5 bases; bases outside gene matches: 15. The CDR3 covers 18 residues. CDR1 is LNHNV and CDR2 is YYDKDF in the germline V gene (reference sequence). The DNA for the CDR3 is TGTGCCACCAGCAGAGATCTAGTTCTCCCGGGAGGGATTCACGAGCAGTACTTC. This sequence encodes CATSRDLVLPGGIHEQYF.

This sequence joins TRBV25-1 and TRBJ2-3; 12 nucleotides agree with TRBD2. This CDR3 has 16 residues. Germline CDR1 and CDR2: MGHDK and SYGVNS. V gave up 2 bases and J gave up 0 bases; unmatched junction bases: 0. The DNA of the CDR3 is TGTGCCAGCAGTGAAGGGACTAGCGGGAGCACAGATACGCAGTATTTT. Translating it yields CASSEGTSGSTDTQYF.

This chain links TRBV4-2 with TRBJ2-7, with 8 bases lining up with TRBD1. The germline V gene has CDR1 LGHNA and CDR2 YNFKEQ. CDR3 length: 16 residues. The ends lost 3 bases at V and 1 base at J; junction bases unmatched: 8. The CDR3 DNA follows: TGTGCCAGCAGCCAGGATGGGACAGGCGGGTCCTACGAGCAGTACTTC. Amino acids: CASSQDGTGGSYEQYF.

This clone was seen only once. V and J are TRBV6-5 and TRBJ2-7; TRBD2 matches 7 bases. This CDR3 has 13 amino acids. Germline-derived CDR1 and CDR2 are MNHEY and SVGAGI. V lost 9 bases to trimming and J lost 2 bases; unmatched junction nucleotides: 7. CDR3 region: CASHGRGAYEQYF. The CDR3 DNA reads TGTGCCAGTCATGGTCGGGGGGCCTACGAGCAGTACTTC.

The V and J genes are TRBV28 and TRBJ1-1, with 7 bases aligning to TRBD1. The CDR3 length is 13 residues. V was clipped by 4 bases and J by 7 bases; unmatched bases: 6. The germline V gene encodes CDR1 MDHEN and CDR2 SYDVKM. CDR3 sequence reads: CASSWAGGDEAFF. The DNA for the CDR3 is TGTGCCAGCAGTTGGGCAGGGGGTGATGAAGCTTTCTTT.

The chain employs TRBV27 and TRBJ1-4; weak D call: TRBD1 (6 bases). The CDR3 spans 15 residues. With 3 bases removed from V and 4 bases from J, the gap between germline ends came to 12 bases. CDR1 and CDR2 from the germline V gene are MNHEY and SMNVEV (reference sequence). The CDR3 coding sequence is TGTGCCAGCAGTTTGCGGGGGCCGTATAATGAAAAACTGTTTTTT. Encoded protein: CASSLRGPYNEKLFF.

This chain links TRBV2 with TRBJ2-1; TRBD1 matches at 7 bases. Per germline, CDR1 SNHLY and CDR2 FYNNEI. Germline trimming cut 4 bases from V and 0 bases from J; bases unmatched to any gene: 12. There are 18 residues in the CDR3. DNA for the CDR3: TGTGCCAGCAGTGTCCAACCGGGACAGTCTCTCTCCTACAATGAGCAGTTCTTC. It specifies CASSVQPGQSLSYNEQFF.

The genes are TRBV18 and TRBJ1-1; D call uncertain. V lost 2 bases to trimming and J lost 2 bases, with 12 bases between them. The CDR3 consists of 15 residues. Germline V lookup: CDR1 KGHSH, CDR2 LQKENI. The CDR3 sequence: CASSPYRDGNTEAFF. CDR3 nucleotide sequence: TGTGCCAGCTCACCATATCGGGATGGTAACACTGAAGCTTTCTTT.

This clone was picked up one time. One end of the junction fails to match germline, which may point to a read error. The chain has TRBV30 and TRBJ1-1; D is ambiguous. Germline V gene sequence: CDR1 GTSNPN, CDR2 SVGIG (reference sequence). The CDR3 consists of 9 residues. CDR3 sequence (DNA): TGTGCCTGGAGACCCGGGATGCGATTT. It specifies CAWRPGMRF.

The chain uses TRBV28 and TRBJ2-1, with 8 nucleotides matching TRBD2. Looked up from germline, CDR1 is MDHEN and CDR2 is SYDVKM. After removal of 6 bases from V and 5 bases from J, the junction contained 9 bases not matched to a gene. This CDR3 has 15 amino acids. This CDR3 reads CASRKPGTRHNEQFF. CDR3 DNA: TGTGCCAGCAGGAAGCCCGGGACTAGACACAATGAGCAGTTCTTC.

The chain uses TRBV13 and TRBJ2-6; TRBD1 agrees at 7 bases. From germline, CDR1 is PRHDT and CDR2 FYEKMQ (reference sequence). J was trimmed by 0 bases and V by 5 bases; bases with no gene match: 7. The CDR3 spans 17 residues. CDR3 protein: CASSRTGDHSGANVLTF. The CDR3 DNA reads as TGTGCCAGCAGCAGGACAGGCGATCACTCTGGGGCCAACGTCCTGACTTTC.

CDR3 nucleotide sequence: TGTGCCAGCAGTCCCTACACCGGACTAGCGGGAGTAGTACGAGAGACCCAGTACTTC. It encodes CASSPYTGLAGVVRETQYF. This chain connects TRBV28 to TRBJ2-5, with 13 bases that match TRBD2. J lost 4 bases, V lost 5 bases, and 16 bases had no gene match. This CDR3 is 19 amino acids long. Germline V gives CDR1 MDHEN, CDR2 SYDVKM.

V and J are TRBV18 and TRBJ2-5; 8 bases map to TRBD1. J gave up 9 bases and V 5 bases, and 8 bases lay outside the gene matches. Germline V gene sequence: CDR1 KGHSH, CDR2 LQKENI. The CDR3 sequence is 13 residues long. The CDR3 bases are TGTGCCAGCTCAAACAGGGGGGAAGAATCCCAGTACTTC. Encoded protein: CASSNRGEESQYF.

The J gene is TRBJ2-7, the V gene TRBV7-2, with 7 bases aligning to TRBD2. V lost 8 bases and J lost 6; bases outside the gene matches: 13. This CDR3 is 14 amino acids long. Germline CDR1 is SGHTA and CDR2 is FQGNSA. CDR3 bases: TGTGCCAGCTCGGGGGGAGCCTGGCGGGGCGAGCAGTACTTC. It translates to CASSGGAWRGEQYF.

V gene TRBV2 combines with J gene TRBJ1-3; perhaps TRBD1 as D (5 bases). CDR1 is SNHLY and CDR2 is FYNNEI in the germline V gene. CDR3 length: 16 amino acids. With 1 base removed from V and 0 bases from J, the gap between germline ends came to 10 bases. Here the CDR3 reads CASSEGGHSSGNTIYF. For the CDR3, the DNA is TGTGCCAGCAGTGAAGGCGGACACAGCTCTGGAAACACCATATATTTT.

This chain joins TRBV5-1 and TRBJ1-2; D not resolved. CDR3 length: 14 residues. The germline gives CDR1 SGHRS, CDR2 YFSETQ. The germline V and J ends were trimmed by 5 bases and 0 bases, with 11 bases remaining between them. The chain's CDR3 is CASSITDTNYGYTF. The CDR3 DNA follows: TGCGCCAGCAGTATCACAGATACTAACTATGGCTACACCTTC.